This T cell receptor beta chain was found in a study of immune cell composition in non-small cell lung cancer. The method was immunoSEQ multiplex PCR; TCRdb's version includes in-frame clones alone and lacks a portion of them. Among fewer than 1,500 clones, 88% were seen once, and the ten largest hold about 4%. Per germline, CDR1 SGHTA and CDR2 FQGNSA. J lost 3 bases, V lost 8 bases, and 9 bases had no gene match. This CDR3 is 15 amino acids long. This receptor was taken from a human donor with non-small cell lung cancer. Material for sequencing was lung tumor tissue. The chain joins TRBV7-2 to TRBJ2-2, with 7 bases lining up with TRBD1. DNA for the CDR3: TGTGCCAGCGGGGTAACAGGGGTAGACACCGGGGAGCTGTTTTTT. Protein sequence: CASGVTGVDTGELFF.